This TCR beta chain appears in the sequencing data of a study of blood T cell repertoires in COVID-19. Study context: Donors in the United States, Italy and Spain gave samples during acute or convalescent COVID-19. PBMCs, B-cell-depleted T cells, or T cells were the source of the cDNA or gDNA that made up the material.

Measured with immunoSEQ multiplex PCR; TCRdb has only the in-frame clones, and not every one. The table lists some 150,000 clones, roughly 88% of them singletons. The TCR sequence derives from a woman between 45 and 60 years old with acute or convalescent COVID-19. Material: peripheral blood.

CDR3 DNA sequence: TGTGCCAGCAGCTCCTCTAGCGGGGGGGTAGGTGAGCAGTTCTTC. Its protein product is CASSSSSGGVGEQFF. J is TRBJ2-1 and V is TRBV7-6; 12 nucleotides match TRBD2. The V gene's germline CDR1 is SGHVS and CDR2 FNYEAQ. V shed 4 bases and J 9 bases; nucleotides not matched to a gene: 7. CDR3 length equals 15 residues. The whole variable domain, remainder taken from reference TRBV7-6 and TRBJ2-1, is GAGVSQSPRYKVTKRGQDVALRCDPISGHVSLYWYRQALGQGPEFLTYFNYEAQQDKSGLPNDRFSAERPEGSISTLTIQRTEQRDSAMYRCASSSSSGGVGEQFFGPGTRLTVL.